Here is one T cell receptor beta chain with its context. Its antigen is not identified. Clinical Activity Scores of at least 3, NOSPECS grades of at least 4 and durations under 3 months characterized ophthalmopathy patients. The source of the PBMCs was roughly 10 ml of fresh peripheral blood. This sample was included in a study of T cells in Graves' hyperthyroidism and ophthalmopathy. Study-level findings and limits: Most thyroid-expanded clonotypes above 0.001 were also found in blood.

TCR beta CDR3 regions were amplified from RNA. First-round RT-PCR of the TCR CDR3 relied on the HTBI primer set. A single record per CDR3 protein comes from TCRdb applying MiXCR to the multiplex PCR reads. The sample has 500,000 to 750,000 distinct CDR3 sequences, around 14% seen once. In germline, CDR1 is SGHDT, CDR2 YYEEEE. The V segment lost 3 bases and the J segment 2 bases; nucleotides outside the gene matches: 11. The CDR3 is 16 amino acids. This TCR came from a woman younger than 30 with Graves' ophthalmopathy. The sample consisted of blood. The rearrangement links TRBV5-6 to TRBJ2-7, with 7 bases matching TRBD2. The CDR3, as DNA: TGTGCCAGCAGCTCCTCGGGGACTAAATTCACCTACGAGCAGTACTTC. Protein product: CASSSSGTKFTYEQYF.